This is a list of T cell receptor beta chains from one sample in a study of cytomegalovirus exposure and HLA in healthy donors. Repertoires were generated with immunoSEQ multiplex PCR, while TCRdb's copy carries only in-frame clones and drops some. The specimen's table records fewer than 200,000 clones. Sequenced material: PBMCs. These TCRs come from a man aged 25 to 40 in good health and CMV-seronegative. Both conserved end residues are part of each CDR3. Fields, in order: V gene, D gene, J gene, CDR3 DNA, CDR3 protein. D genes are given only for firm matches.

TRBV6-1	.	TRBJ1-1	TGTGCCAGCGAAGGACAGAAGAACACTGAAGCTTTCTTT	CASEGQKNTEAFF
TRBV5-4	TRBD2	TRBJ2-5	TGTGCCAGCAAAGCGGGGGGCGGGCAAGAGACCCAGTACTTC	CASKAGGGQETQYF
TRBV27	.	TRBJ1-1	TGTGCCAGCAGACCCGACAGAGACCCCCCCTACACTGAAGCTTTCTTT	CASRPDRDPPYTEAFF
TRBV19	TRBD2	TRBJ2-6	TGTGCCAGTAGCCGGGGGGCGGGAGGTTCTGGGGCCAACGTCCTGACTTTC	CASSRGAGGSGANVLTF
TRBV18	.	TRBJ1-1	TGTGCCAGCTCACCTGGCCAGGGAACTGAAGCTTTCTTT	CASSPGQGTEAFF
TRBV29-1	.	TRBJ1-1	TGCAGCGTCGCTCGGGAGGGGAATGGGGCTTTCTTT	CSVAREGNGAFF
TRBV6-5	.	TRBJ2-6	TGTGCCAGCAGTTTTAGGGGATCTGGGGCCAACGTCCTGACTTTC	CASSFRGSGANVLTF
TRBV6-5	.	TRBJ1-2	TGTGCCAGCAGTCTAGGACAGCCGATTAACTATGGCTACACCTTC	CASSLGQPINYGYTF
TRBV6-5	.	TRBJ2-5	TGTGCCAGCAGTCAACTCGGCGGGGAGACCCAGTACTTC	CASSQLGGETQYF
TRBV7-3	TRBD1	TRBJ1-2	TGTGCCAGCAGCTTAAACACCAGGGGGCATGGCTACACCTTC	CASSLNTRGHGYTF
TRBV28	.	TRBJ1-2	TGTGCCAGCAGTTTTCAGGGGAGGGGTGGCTACACCTTC	CASSFQGRGGYTF
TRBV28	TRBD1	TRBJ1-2	TGTGCCAGCAGGGCAGGGGGATTCAACTATGGCTACACCTTC	CASRAGGFNYGYTF
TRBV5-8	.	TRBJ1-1	TGTGCCAGCAGCCGATCACCCCCCAGGGGAGTTACTGAAGCTTTCTTT	CASSRSPPRGVTEAFF
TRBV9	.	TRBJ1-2	TGTGCCAGCAGCGTAGCTACGGACTCTAACTATGGCTACACCTTC	CASSVATDSNYGYTF
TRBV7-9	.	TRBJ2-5	TGTGCCAGCAGCTTAAGCAGGGCCCAAGAGACCCAGTACTTC	CASSLSRAQETQYF
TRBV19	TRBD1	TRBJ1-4	TGTGCCAGTAGTATTATGGCAGGGGGAAGCGACGAAAAACTGTTTTTT	CASSIMAGGSDEKLFF
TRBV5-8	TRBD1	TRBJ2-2	TGTGCCAGCAGCAACCCCGGGACAGGGTTTGCCGGGGAGCTGTTTTTT	CASSNPGTGFAGELFF
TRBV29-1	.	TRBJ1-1	TGCAGCGTTGGCCTCCGGGGGACTGAAGCTTTCTTT	CSVGLRGTEAFF
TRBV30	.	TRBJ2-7	TGTGCCTGGAGTGTATTCCACTACGAGCAGTACTTC	CAWSVFHYEQYF
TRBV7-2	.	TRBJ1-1	TGTGCCAGCAGCTTCGGGGAGGGGACTGAAGCTTTCTTT	CASSFGEGTEAFF
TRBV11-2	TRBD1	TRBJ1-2	TGTGCCAGCAGCTTGGACAGGGGGGCTGGCTACACCTTC	CASSLDRGAGYTF
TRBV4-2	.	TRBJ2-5	TGTGCCAGCAGCCAGGTCGGGAACGGACTACCCGGGGAGACCCAGTACTTC	CASSQVGNGLPGETQYF
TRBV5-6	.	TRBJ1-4	TGTGCCAGCAGCTTAGGCGGGATTAAGGAAAAACTGTTTTTT	CASSLGGIKEKLFF
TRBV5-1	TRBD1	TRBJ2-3	TGCGCCAGCAGCTTGGGACAGGGGGATCCAGACACGCAGTATTTT	CASSLGQGDPDTQYF
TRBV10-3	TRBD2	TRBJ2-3	TGTGCCATCAGTGATAAGACTAGCGTTTCGGGAACCTACGGCGCAGATACGCAGTATTTT	CAISDKTSVSGTYGADTQYF
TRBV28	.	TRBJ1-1	TGTGCCAGTTCGGTAGGGAGAAGTACTGAAGCTTTCTTT	CASSVGRSTEAFF
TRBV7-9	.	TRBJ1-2	TGTGCCAGCAGCTTAGTTCCCGATCAGGGCTACACCTTC	CASSLVPDQGYTF
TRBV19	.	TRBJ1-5	TGTGCCAGTAGTATGGGTACAGGGCAATCATTAAATCAGCCCCAGCATTTT	CASSMGTGQSLNQPQHF
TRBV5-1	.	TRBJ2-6	TGCGCCAGCAGCTTGCTAGGCTCTGGGGCCAACGTCCTGACTTTC	CASSLLGSGANVLTF
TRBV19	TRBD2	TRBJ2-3	TGTGCCAGTAGTAAACGACTAGCGGGGGGGCGTACAGATACGCAGTATTTT	CASSKRLAGGRTDTQYF
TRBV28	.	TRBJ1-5	TGTGCCAGCAGGGGAGGAGGAGGATTCTCAATTCAGCCCCAGCATTTT	CASRGGGGFSIQPQHF
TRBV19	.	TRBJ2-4	TGTGCCAGTAGTCCGGACTCGGACATTCAGTACTTC	CASSPDSDIQYF
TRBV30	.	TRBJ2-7	TGTGCCTGGAGAGGACGTCCGGGAGCCATTTTGGACGAGCAGTACTTC	CAWRGRPGAILDEQYF
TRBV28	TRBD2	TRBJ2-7	TGTGCCAGCAGTTTGACTAGCGGGAGCGGCTACGAGCAGTACTTC	CASSLTSGSGYEQYF
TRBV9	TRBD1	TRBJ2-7	TGTGCCAGCAGCGTAGCCCCGACAGGGCCTTACGAGCAGTACTTC	CASSVAPTGPYEQYF
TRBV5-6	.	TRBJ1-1	TGTGCCAGCAGCGGGGACTCTGCCTTGGGGGAAGCTTTCTTT	CASSGDSALGEAFF
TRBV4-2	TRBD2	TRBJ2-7	TGTGCCAGCAGCCAAGATCGGACTAGCGGGACCTACGAGCAGTACTTC	CASSQDRTSGTYEQYF
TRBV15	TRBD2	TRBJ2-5	TGTGCCACCAGCGGCGGTCCCCAGCGGGAGCTAGAGACCCAGTACTTC	CATSGGPQRELETQYF
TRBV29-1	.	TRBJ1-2	TGCAGCGTTGAAGAAATAGGGGGTAATGGCTACACCTTC	CSVEEIGGNGYTF